This T cell receptor beta chain was identified in a study of cytomegalovirus exposure and HLA in healthy donors. It was the roughly 130-subject validation cohort, separate from the roughly 700-subject first cohort, to which the donors belonged. The CDR3 totals 14 residues. The ends lost 3 bases at V and 4 bases at J; junction bases unmatched: 2. The germline V gene has CDR1 MRHNA and CDR2 SNTAGT. TCRdb keeps only in-frame clones here, not all; method: immunoSEQ multiplex PCR. The sample shows a few hundred thousand clones, roughly 88% of them seen only once. The sequenced sample was PBMCs. This clonotype was obtained from a woman between 18 and 30 years old in good health and CMV-seronegative. The rearrangement joins TRBV6-4 to TRBJ2-1; TRBD2 agrees at 8 bases. CDR3 residues: CASSEQRGYNEQFF. The CDR3 nucleotides are TGTGCCAGCAGTGAACAGCGGGGGTACAATGAGCAGTTCTTC.